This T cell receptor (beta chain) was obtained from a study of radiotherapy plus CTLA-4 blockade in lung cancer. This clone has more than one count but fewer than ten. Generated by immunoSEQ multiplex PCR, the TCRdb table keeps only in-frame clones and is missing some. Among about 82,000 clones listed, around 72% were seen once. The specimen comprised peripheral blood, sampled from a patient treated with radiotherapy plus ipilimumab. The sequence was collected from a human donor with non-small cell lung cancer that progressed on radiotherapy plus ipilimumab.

CDR3 DNA: TGCGCCAGCAGCCAAGTGGGGGGCCCTACGCAGTATTTT. This sequence encodes CASSQVGGPTQYF. The rearrangement joins TRBV4-1 to TRBJ2-3; D tentatively fits TRBD1 or TRBD2 (6 bases each). CDR1 is MGHRA and CDR2 is YSYEKL in the germline V gene. V gave up 1 base and J gave up 8 bases, with 10 bases separating them. The CDR3 sequence is 13 residues long.